Listed below are T cell receptor beta chains from one sample, sequenced in a study of OX40 agonist ivuxolimab in advanced cancers. The table came from immunoSEQ multiplex PCR; TCRdb's copy has only in-frame clones and leaves some out. The table has some 21,000 clones, 88% seen once. The material sequenced was CD4+ or CD8+ T cells sorted from blood, taken in a trial of the OX40 agonist ivuxolimab. Source of these receptors: an adult with an advanced solid tumor such as melanoma, head and neck, liver or kidney cancer. CDR3s include the opening cysteine and the closing phenylalanine or tryptophan. The D gene is left open where the match is weak. The size of a clone is reported for some rows only, either as once, few or many, or as a class for expanded clones.

D	V	size	J	CDR3	DNA
-	TRBV7-3	-	TRBJ1-1	CASSLNQRENTEAFF	TGTGCCAGCAGCTTAAACCAAAGGGAGAACACTGAAGCTTTCTTT
-	TRBV13	-	TRBJ2-1	CASSFARGGEQFF	TGTGCCAGCAGCTTCGCCAGAGGTGGTGAGCAGTTCTTC
-	TRBV7-9	-	TRBJ1-2	CASSRRENYGYTF	TGTGCCAGCAGCCGACGGGAAAACTATGGCTACACCTTC
TRBD1	TRBV6-1	-	TRBJ1-5	CASSEKETGFQPQHF	TGTGCCAGCAGTGAAAAGGAGACAGGGTTTCAGCCCCAGCATTTT
-	TRBV7-3	-	TRBJ2-7	CASSTHHGVMYEQYF	TGTGCCAGCAGCACCCACCATGGGGTCATGTACGAGCAGTACTTC
-	TRBV29-1	-	TRBJ1-1	CSVVPTGLEAFF	TGCAGCGTTGTCCCTACAGGGCTTGAAGCTTTCTTT
TRBD2	TRBV2	-	TRBJ2-1	CASSDAGTSTEQFF	TGTGCCAGCAGCGATGCCGGGACTAGCACTGAGCAGTTCTTC
-	TRBV7-6	-	TRBJ1-3	CASSLASGGPVGGNTIYF	TGTGCCAGCAGCTTGGCGTCGGGAGGGCCCGTTGGGGGAAACACCATATATTTT
-	TRBV2	-	TRBJ2-5	CASKGWGEQETQYF	TGTGCCAGCAAGGGGTGGGGGGAGCAAGAGACCCAGTACTTC
TRBD1	TRBV19	once	TRBJ2-3	CASSPHRDRETDTQYF	TGTGCCAGTAGCCCCCACCGGGACAGGGAGACAGATACGCAGTATTTT
-	TRBV20-1	-	TRBJ1-2	CRHPWVGGYTF	TGCAGACACCCTTGGGTCGGAGGCTACACCTTC
-	TRBV7-2	-	TRBJ2-7	CASSLARSYEQYF	TGTGCCAGCAGCTTAGCGCGGTCCTACGAGCAGTACTTC
-	TRBV2	-	TRBJ1-1	CASSNRLEAFF	TGTGCCAGCAGCAACAGGTTAGAAGCTTTCTTT
-	TRBV19	-	TRBJ1-2	CASLTGFYGYTF	TGTGCCAGTCTGACAGGCTTCTATGGCTACACCTTC
-	TRBV6-1	few	TRBJ2-7	CASSAIGSSYEQYF	TGTGCCAGCAGTGCGATAGGCAGTTCCTACGAGCAGTACTTC
-	TRBV6-6	-	TRBJ2-5	CASSFRGINKTQYF	TGTGCCAGCAGTTTTCGTGGAATCAATAAGACCCAGTACTTC
TRBD1	TRBV5-1	-	TRBJ1-1	CASSMGQGAVTEAFF	TGCGCCAGCAGCATGGGACAGGGGGCGGTAACTGAAGCTTTCTTT
-	TRBV10-3	-	TRBJ2-5	CAISPQGRETQYF	TGTGCCATCAGCCCACAGGGCCGAGAGACCCAGTACTTC
TRBD2	TRBV30	-	TRBJ2-2	CAWAGTSGANTGELFF	TGTGCCTGGGCCGGGACTAGCGGGGCGAACACCGGGGAGCTGTTTTTT
TRBD2	TRBV30	-	TRBJ2-1	CACSTSGSYNEQFF	TGTGCCTGCTCGACTAGCGGTTCCTACAATGAGCAGTTCTTC
TRBD1	TRBV27	-	TRBJ1-1	CASKDRARAEAFF	TGTGCCAGCAAAGACAGGGCGAGGGCTGAAGCTTTCTTT
-	TRBV6-5	-	TRBJ2-5	CASSYEETQYF	TGTGCCAGCAGTTATGAGGAGACCCAGTACTTC
-	TRBV4-1	-	TRBJ2-5	CASSPRLSETQYF	TGCGCCAGCAGCCCGAGACTCTCGGAGACCCAGTACTTC
TRBD1	TRBV27	-	TRBJ1-1	CASRRSRTGMNTEAFF	TGTGCCAGCAGGAGATCGAGGACAGGGATGAACACTGAAGCTTTCTTT
TRBD2	TRBV19	-	TRBJ2-7	CASSWTSGTYEQYF	TGTGCCAGTAGTTGGACTAGCGGAACCTACGAGCAGTACTTC
TRBD1	TRBV7-8	once	TRBJ2-3	CASSRRDRGLFGTQYF	TGTGCCAGCAGCAGGAGGGACAGGGGGCTCTTCGGTACGCAGTATTTT
-	TRBV4-2	once	TRBJ1-2	CASSQERRDRNGYTF	TGTGCCAGCAGCCAAGAGCGGCGGGATAGGAATGGCTACACCTTC
-	TRBV21-1	-	TRBJ2-1	CASSKVAGGSYNEQFF	-
-	TRBV7-2	-	TRBJ1-1	CASSNNQGSEAFF	TGTGCCAGCAGCAATAATCAGGGTTCTGAAGCTTTCTTT
-	TRBV25-1	-	TRBJ2-7	CASSYGGYEQYF	TGTGCCAGCAGTTACGGCGGCTACGAGCAGTACTTC
-	TRBV4-1	-	TRBJ1-5	CASSQGAGSNQPQHF	TGCGCCAGCAGCCAAGGGGCGGGCAGTAATCAGCCCCAGCATTTT
-	TRBV6-1	few	TRBJ1-5	CASSPGNQPQHF	TGTGCCAGCAGCCCTGGTAATCAGCCCCAGCATTTT
TRBD1	TRBV7-9	few	TRBJ2-5	CASSPRGQQETQYF	TGTGCCAGCAGCCCCCGGGGACAGCAAGAGACCCAGTACTTC
TRBD1	TRBV6-1	-	TRBJ1-1	CASSERQGWALNTEAFF	TGTGCCAGCAGTGAAAGACAGGGATGGGCTCTTAACACTGAAGCTTTCTTT
-	TRBV7-9	-	TRBJ2-2	CASSLGGNTGELFF	TGTGCCAGCAGCCTGGGAGGGAACACCGGGGAGCTGTTTTTT
-	TRBV7-9	-	TRBJ2-5	CASSLNPQETQYF	TGTGCCAGCAGCTTAAACCCCCAAGAGACCCAGTACTTC
-	TRBV19	-	TRBJ2-6	CASNDGGPSGANVLTF	TGTGCCAGTAATGATGGGGGGCCCTCTGGGGCCAACGTCCTGACTTTC
-	TRBV7-3	-	TRBJ2-1	CASSLDNEQFF	TGTGCCAGCAGTCTGGACAATGAGCAGTTCTTC
-	TRBV5-6	-	TRBJ2-7	CASSFSSEQYF	TGTGCCAGCAGCTTTTCCTCCGAGCAGTACTTC
-	TRBV5-6	-	TRBJ1-1	CASSLEGGTEAFF	TGTGCCAGCAGCTTGGAGGGGGGCACTGAAGCTTTCTTT
TRBD1	TRBV6-6	-	TRBJ1-5	CASSRQGFNSNQPQHF	TGTGCCAGCAGCCGACAGGGGTTTAATAGCAATCAGCCCCAGCATTTT
TRBD2	TRBV30	-	TRBJ2-7	CAWRGLAGYEQYF	TGTGCCTGGAGGGGGCTAGCGGGCTACGAGCAGTACTTC
-	TRBV5-1	-	TRBJ1-3	CASSLREEDSGNTIYF	TGCGCCAGCAGCTTGAGAGAGGAAGACTCTGGAAACACCATATATTTT
-	TRBV29-1	-	TRBJ2-7	CSGGQGGEQYF	TGCAGCGGTGGCCAGGGAGGCGAGCAGTACTTC
TRBD1	TRBV19	-	TRBJ1-2	CASSGPPGQLREVTF	TGTGCCAGTAGTGGACCGCCGGGACAGCTTCGAGAAGTCACCTTC
-	TRBV25-1	-	TRBJ2-7	CASRGTPRDYEQYF	TGTGCCAGCAGGGGGACACCCCGGGACTACGAGCAGTACTTC
-	TRBV29-1	-	TRBJ2-5	CSTRRLSETQYF	TGCAGCACCCGGCGGCTCTCGGAGACCCAGTACTTC
TRBD2	TRBV27	-	TRBJ2-1	CASSLFASGSDNEQFF	TGTGCCAGCAGTTTATTCGCTAGCGGGAGTGACAATGAGCAGTTCTTC
TRBD1	TRBV4-1	-	TRBJ2-7	CASSHPGQTYEQYF	TGCGCCAGCAGCCACCCGGGACAGACCTACGAGCAGTACTTC
-	TRBV7-9	-	TRBJ1-1	CASSRDTPENTEAFF	TGTGCCAGCAGCCGCGACACGCCGGAAAACACTGAAGCTTTCTTT
TRBD2	TRBV7-9	-	TRBJ2-2	CASSTWGLAGTGELFF	TGTGCCAGCAGCACTTGGGGACTAGCGGGAACCGGGGAGCTGTTTTTT
-	TRBV7-6	-	TRBJ1-1	CASSLVSQAGENTEAFF	TGTGCCAGCAGCTTAGTATCCCAGGCGGGAGAAAACACTGAAGCTTTCTTT
TRBD2	TRBV7-9	-	TRBJ2-7	CASSLGTSGRTGDF	TGTGCCAGCAGCTTAGGGACTAGCGGGAGGACCGGGGACTTC
-	TRBV6-1	-	TRBJ2-7	CASSEAGIYEQYF	TGTGCCAGCAGTGAAGCTGGTATCTACGAGCAGTACTTC
-	TRBV13	-	TRBJ2-3	CASSLGGSGESTDTQYF	TGTGCCAGCAGCTTAGGCGGGTCAGGGGAAAGTACAGATACGCAGTATTTT
-	TRBV6-1	-	TRBJ2-7	CATDLGFEQYF	TGTGCCACCGACTTGGGTTTCGAGCAGTACTTC
-	TRBV7-9	-	TRBJ2-3	CASSLVQGMNTQYF	TGTGCCAGCAGCTTAGTTCAGGGCATGAATACGCAGTATTTT
-	TRBV4-1	-	TRBJ1-1	CASSQEPGMNTEAFF	TGCGCCAGCAGCCAAGAGCCGGGAATGAACACTGAAGCTTTCTTT